This T cell receptor (beta chain) was identified during a study of T cell repertoires in cytomegalovirus infection. In the study overall: It was the public TCR beta signatures that indicated both CMV infection and matching HLA type.

This CDR3 region has 17 residues. The trim removed 1 base at V and 5 bases at J, leaving 10 bases unmatched. The germline gives CDR1 SGHNT, CDR2 YENEEA. TCRdb used MiXCR to reprocess the reads, holding one entry per CDR3 protein. The sample carries about half a million distinct CDR3 sequences, under 55% recorded once. With regard to this clonotype: Its specificity is not known.

Sequencing used cultured PBMCs, obtained from culture after CMV antigen stimulation. The V and J genes are TRBV11-3 and TRBJ2-5, with 10 bases identical to TRBD2. The receptor was isolated from a human donor in good health (CMV status not recorded). Some clones in this sample may be carry-over from other donors' samples. The CDR3 loop is CASSLVTSGRAQETQYF. The CDR3 DNA reads as TGTGCCAGCAGCTTAGTCACGAGCGGGAGGGCCCAGGAGACCCAGTACTTC.